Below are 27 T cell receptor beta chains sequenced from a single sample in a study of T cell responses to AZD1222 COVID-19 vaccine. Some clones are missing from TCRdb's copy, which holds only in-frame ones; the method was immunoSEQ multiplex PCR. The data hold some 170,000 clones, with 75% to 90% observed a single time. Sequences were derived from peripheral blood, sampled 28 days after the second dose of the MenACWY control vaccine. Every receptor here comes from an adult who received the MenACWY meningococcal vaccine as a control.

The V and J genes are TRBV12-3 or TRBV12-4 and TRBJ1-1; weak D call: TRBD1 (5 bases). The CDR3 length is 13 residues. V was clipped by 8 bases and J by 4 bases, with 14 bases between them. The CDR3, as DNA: TGTGCCAGCGGACACAGCGGCGGCACTGAAGCTTTCTTT. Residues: CASGHSGGTEAFF.

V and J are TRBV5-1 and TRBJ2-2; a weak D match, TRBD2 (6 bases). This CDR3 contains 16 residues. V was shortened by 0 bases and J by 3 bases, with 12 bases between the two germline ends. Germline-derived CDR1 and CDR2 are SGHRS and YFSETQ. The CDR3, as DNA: TGCGCCAGCAGCTTGGCGCCGGGGGATGACACCGGGGAGCTGTTTTTT. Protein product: CASSLAPGDDTGELFF.

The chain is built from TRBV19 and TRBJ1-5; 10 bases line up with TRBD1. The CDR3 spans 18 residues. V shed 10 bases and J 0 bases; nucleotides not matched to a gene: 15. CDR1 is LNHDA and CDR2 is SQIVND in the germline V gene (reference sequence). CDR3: CATSALGTGEYSNQPQHF. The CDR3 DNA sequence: TGTGCCACCTCCGCCCTCGGGACAGGGGAGTATAGCAATCAGCCCCAGCATTTT.

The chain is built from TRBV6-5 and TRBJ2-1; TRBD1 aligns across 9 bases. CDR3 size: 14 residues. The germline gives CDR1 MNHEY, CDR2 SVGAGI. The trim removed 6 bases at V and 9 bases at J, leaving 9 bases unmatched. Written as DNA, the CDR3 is TGTGCCAGCAGAAGGGACAGGGAAAGGACTGAGCAGTTCTTC. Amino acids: CASRRDRERTEQFF.

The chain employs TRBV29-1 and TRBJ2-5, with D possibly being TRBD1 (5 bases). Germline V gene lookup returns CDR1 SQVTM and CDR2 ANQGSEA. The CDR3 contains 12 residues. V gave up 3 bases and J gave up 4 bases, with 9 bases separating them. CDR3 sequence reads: CSVDAGPETQYF. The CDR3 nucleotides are TGCAGCGTTGATGCAGGGCCAGAGACCCAGTACTTC.

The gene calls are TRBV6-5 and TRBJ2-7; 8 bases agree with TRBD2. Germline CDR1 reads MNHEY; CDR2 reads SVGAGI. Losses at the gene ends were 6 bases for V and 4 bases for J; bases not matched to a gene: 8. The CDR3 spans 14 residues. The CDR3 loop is CASRFGGGKYEQYF. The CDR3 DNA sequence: TGTGCCAGCAGATTCGGGGGGGGTAAATACGAGCAGTACTTC.

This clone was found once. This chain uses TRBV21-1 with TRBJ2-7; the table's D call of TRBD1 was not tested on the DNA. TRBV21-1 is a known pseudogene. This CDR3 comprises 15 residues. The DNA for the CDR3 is TGTGCCAGCACCATAAGGAGGGACAGGTTGGACGAGCAGTACTTC. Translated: CASTIRRDRLDEQYF.

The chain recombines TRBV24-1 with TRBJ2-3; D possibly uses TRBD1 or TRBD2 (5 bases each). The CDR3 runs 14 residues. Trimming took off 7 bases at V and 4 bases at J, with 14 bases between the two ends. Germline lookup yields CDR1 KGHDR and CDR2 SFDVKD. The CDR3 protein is CATRGAGSPDTQYF. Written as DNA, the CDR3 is TGTGCCACCAGAGGCGCAGGGAGCCCAGATACGCAGTATTTT.

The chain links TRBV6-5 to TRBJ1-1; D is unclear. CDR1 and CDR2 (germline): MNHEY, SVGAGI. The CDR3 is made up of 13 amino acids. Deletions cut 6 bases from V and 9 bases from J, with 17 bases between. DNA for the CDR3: TGTGCCAGCAGGGCGGCGGTGGGCCTAAAAGCTTTCTTT. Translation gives CASRAAVGLKAFF.

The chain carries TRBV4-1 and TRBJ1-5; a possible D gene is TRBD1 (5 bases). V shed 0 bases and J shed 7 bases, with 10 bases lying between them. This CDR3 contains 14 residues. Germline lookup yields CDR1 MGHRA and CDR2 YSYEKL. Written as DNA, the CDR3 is TGCGCCAGCAGCCAAGATCTTGGGACCCAGCCCCAGCATTTT. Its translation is CASSQDLGTQPQHF.

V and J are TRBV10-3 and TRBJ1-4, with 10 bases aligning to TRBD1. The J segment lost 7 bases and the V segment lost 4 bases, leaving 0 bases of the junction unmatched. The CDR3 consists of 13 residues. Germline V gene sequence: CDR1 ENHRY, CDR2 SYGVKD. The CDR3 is CAISGTGGEKLFF. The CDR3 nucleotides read TGTGCCATCAGTGGGACAGGGGGTGAAAAACTGTTTTTT.

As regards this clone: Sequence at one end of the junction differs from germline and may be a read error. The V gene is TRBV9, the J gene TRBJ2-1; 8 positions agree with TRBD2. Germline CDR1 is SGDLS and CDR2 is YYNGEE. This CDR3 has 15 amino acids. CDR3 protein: CTSSKSGSSYNEQFF. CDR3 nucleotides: TGTACCAGCAGCAAGAGCGGGAGCTCCTACAATGAGCAGTTCTTC.

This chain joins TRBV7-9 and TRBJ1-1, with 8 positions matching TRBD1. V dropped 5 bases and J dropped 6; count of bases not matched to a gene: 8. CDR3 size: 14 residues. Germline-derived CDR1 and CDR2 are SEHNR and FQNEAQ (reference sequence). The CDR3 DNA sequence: TGTGCCAGCAGCCCGACAGGGGATGTCGCTGAAGCTTTCTTT. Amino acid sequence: CASSPTGDVAEAFF.

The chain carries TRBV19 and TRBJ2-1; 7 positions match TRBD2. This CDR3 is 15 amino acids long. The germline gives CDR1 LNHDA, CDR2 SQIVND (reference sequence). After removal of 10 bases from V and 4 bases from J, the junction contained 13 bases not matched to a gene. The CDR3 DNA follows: TGTGCCACCCGACGACGGGGGAGGGGTTACAATGAGCAGTTCTTC. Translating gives CATRRRGRGYNEQFF.

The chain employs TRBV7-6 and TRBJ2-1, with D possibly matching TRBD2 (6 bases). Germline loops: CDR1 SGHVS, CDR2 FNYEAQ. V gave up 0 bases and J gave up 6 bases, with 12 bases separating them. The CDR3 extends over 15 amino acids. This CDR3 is CASSLAWGDPNEQFF. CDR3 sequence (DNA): TGTGCCAGCAGCTTAGCTTGGGGGGATCCCAATGAGCAGTTCTTC.

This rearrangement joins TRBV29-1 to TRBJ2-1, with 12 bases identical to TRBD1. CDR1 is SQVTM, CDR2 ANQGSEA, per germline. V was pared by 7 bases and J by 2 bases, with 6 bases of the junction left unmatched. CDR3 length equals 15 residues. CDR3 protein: CSETGQGAPYNEQFF. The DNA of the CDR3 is TGCAGCGAGACGGGACAGGGGGCCCCCTACAATGAGCAGTTCTTC.

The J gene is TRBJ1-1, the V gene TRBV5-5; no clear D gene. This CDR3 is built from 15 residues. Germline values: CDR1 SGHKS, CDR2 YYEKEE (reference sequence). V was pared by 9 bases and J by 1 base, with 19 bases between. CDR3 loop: CATQSVPVPNTEAFF. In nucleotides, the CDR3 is TGTGCCACCCAGTCGGTACCCGTCCCGAACACTGAAGCTTTCTTT.

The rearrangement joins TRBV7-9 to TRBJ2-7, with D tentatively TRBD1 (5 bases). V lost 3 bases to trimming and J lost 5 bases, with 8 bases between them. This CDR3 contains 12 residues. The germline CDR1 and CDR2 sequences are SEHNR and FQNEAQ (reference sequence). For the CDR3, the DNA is TGTGCCAGCAGCTTCAGGGCGAACGAGCAGTACTTC. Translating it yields CASSFRANEQYF.

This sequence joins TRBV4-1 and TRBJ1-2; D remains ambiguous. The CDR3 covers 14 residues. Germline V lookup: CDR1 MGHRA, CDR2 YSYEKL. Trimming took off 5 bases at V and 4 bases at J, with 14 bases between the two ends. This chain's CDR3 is CASSTRHGPYGYTF. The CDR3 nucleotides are TGCGCCAGCAGCACTCGACACGGCCCCTATGGCTACACCTTC.

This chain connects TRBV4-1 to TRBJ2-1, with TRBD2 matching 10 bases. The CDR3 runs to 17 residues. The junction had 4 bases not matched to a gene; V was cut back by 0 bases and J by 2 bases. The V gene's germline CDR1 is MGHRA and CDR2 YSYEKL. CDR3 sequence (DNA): TGCGCCAGCAGCCAAGAATGGACTAGCGGTACCTACAATGAGCAGTTCTTC. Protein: CASSQEWTSGTYNEQFF.

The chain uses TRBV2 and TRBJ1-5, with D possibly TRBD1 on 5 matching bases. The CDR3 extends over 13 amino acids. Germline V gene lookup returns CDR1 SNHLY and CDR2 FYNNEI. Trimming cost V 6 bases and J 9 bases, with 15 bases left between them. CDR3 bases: TGTGCCAGCAGCCCTGGCGGGACGGCGCCCCAGCATTTT. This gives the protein CASSPGGTAPQHF.

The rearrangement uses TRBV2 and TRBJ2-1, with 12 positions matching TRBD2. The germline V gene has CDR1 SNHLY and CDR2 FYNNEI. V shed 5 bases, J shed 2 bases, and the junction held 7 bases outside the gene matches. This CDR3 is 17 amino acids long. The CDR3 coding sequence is TGTGCCAGCAGTTACGGGACTAGCGGGCACACCTACAATGAGCAGTTCTTC. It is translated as CASSYGTSGHTYNEQFF.

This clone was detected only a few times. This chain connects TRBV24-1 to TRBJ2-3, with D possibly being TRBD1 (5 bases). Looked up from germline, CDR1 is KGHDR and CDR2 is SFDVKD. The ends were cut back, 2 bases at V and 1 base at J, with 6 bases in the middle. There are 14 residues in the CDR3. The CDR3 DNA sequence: TGTGCCACCAGTGATTCCAGGGGCACAGATACGCAGTATTTT. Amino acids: CATSDSRGTDTQYF.

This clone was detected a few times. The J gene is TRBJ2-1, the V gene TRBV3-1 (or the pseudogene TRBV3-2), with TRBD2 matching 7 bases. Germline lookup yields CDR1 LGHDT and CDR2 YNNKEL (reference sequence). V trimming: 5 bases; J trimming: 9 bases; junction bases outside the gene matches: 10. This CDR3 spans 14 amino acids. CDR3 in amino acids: CASSSVSGRAEQFF. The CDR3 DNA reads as TGTGCCAGCAGCTCAGTTTCGGGGAGGGCTGAGCAGTTCTTC.

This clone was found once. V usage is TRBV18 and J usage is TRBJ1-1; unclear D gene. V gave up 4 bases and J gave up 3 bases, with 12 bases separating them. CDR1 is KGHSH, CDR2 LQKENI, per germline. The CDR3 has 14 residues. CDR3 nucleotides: TGTGCCAGCTCACTGAACCCCCGGGACACTGAAGCTTTCTTT. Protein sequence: CASSLNPRDTEAFF.

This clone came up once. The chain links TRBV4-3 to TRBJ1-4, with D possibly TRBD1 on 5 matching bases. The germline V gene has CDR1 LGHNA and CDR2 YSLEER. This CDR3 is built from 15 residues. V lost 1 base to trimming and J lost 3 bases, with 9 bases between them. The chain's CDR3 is CASSQGQTANEKLFF. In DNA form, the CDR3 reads TGCGCCAGCAGCCAAGGACAGACTGCTAATGAAAAACTGTTTTTT.

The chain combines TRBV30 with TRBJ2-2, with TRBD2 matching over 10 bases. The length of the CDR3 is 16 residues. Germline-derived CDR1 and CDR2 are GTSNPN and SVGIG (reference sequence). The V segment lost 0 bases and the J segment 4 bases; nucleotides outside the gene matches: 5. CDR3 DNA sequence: TGTGCCTGGAGTGTAGGGGGACTAGCGCTCACCGGGGAGCTGTTTTTT. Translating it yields CAWSVGGLALTGELFF.